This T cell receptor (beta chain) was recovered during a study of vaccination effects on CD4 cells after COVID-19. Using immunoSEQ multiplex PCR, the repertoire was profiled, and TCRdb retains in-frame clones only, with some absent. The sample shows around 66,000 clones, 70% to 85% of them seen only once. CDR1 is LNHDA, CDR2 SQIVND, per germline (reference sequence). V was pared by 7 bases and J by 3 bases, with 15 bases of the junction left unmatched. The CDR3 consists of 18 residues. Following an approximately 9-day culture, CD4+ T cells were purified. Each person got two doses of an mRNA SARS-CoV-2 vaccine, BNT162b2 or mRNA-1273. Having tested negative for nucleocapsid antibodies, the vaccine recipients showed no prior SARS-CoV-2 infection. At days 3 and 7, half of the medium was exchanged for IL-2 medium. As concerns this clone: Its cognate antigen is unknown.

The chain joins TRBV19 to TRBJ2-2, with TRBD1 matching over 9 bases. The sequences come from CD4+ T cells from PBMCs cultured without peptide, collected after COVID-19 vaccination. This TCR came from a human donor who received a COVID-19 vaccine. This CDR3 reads CASTPSFRQGGDTGELFF. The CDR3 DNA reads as TGTGCCAGTACTCCGAGCTTCCGACAGGGGGGGGACACCGGGGAGCTGTTTTTT.